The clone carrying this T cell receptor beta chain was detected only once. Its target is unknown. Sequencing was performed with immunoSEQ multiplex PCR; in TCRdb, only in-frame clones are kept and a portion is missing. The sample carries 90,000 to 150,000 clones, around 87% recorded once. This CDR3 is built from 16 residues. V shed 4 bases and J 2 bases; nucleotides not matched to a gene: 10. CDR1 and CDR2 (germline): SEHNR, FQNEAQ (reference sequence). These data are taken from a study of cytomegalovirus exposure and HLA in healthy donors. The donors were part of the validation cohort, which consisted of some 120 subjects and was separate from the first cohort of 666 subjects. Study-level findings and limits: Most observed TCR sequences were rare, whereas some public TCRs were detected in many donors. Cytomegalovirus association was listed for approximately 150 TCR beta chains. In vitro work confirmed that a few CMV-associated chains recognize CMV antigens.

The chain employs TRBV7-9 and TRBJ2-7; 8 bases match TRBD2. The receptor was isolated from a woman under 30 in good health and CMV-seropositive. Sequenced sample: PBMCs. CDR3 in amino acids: CASSSNSGTRTYEQYF. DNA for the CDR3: TGTGCCAGCAGCTCCAACTCCGGGACTAGGACCTACGAGCAGTACTTC.